This T cell receptor (beta chain) originates from a study of cytomegalovirus exposure and HLA in healthy donors. With 60 Vbeta and 13 Jbeta primers, the PCR was carried out. Repertoires were generated with immunoSEQ multiplex PCR, while TCRdb's copy carries only in-frame clones and drops some. The sample shows more than 95,000 clones, more than 70% of them seen only once. General study points: HLA restriction was apparent for most CMV-associated TCR beta chains in a later analysis. TRBV6-2, TRBV6-3 and some other V segments were excluded as indistinguishable.

With respect to this clone: Its target is unknown.

Germline values: CDR1 MNHNY, CDR2 SVGAGI (reference sequence). The junction had 12 bases not matched to a gene; V was cut back by 2 bases and J by 11 bases. CDR3 size: 16 residues. The source material was PBMCs. The source of this sequence is a man aged 25-45 years in good health and CMV-seronegative. The V call is TRBV6-6, the J call TRBJ1-1; TRBD1 matches 12 bases. The CDR3 protein is CASSYAHGTGGRWAFF. For the CDR3, the DNA is TGTGCCAGCAGTTACGCACACGGGACAGGGGGCCGGTGGGCTTTCTTT.